The present T cell receptor (beta chain) was sequenced within a study of blood T cell repertoires in COVID-19. Overall study context: Some COVID-19 samples were acute and others convalescent; all came from the United States, Italy and Spain. The analysed material was cDNA or gDNA that came from T cells, B-cell-depleted T cells, or PBMCs.

How the authors handled the data: Amplification of reference gene primers was used by the study to estimate nucleated cell counts. Clones were read by immunoSEQ multiplex PCR, and TCRdb kept only the in-frame ones, dropping some. Clone size and V and J calls were adopted from that table, with D and trimming inferred from the DNA. The table records 250,000 to 300,000 clones, 89% of them present only once. The CDR3 is made up of 16 amino acids. The germline CDR1 and CDR2 sequences are SGHNT and YYREEE (reference sequence). V was shortened by 0 bases and J by 0 bases, with 9 bases between the two germline ends.

The chain joins TRBV5-4 to TRBJ2-2; no reliable D call. This TCR was sampled from a woman in her forties who had recovered from COVID-19. The sequencing input was peripheral blood. The CDR3 protein is CASSLGLISNTGELFF. The DNA for the CDR3 is TGTGCCAGCAGCTTGGGACTTATTTCGAACACCGGGGAGCTGTTTTTT.